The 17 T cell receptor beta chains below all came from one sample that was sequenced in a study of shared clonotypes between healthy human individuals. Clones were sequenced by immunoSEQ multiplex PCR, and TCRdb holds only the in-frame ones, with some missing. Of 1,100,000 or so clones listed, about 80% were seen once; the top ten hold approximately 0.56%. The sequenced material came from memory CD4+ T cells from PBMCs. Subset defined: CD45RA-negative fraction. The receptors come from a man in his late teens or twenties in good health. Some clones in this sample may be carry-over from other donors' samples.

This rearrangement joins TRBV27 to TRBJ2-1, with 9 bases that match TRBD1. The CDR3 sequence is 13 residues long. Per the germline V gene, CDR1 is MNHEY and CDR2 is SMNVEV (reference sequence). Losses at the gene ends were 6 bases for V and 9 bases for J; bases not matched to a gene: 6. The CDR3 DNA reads TGTGCCAGCAGCCGGACAGGGGAGGCTGAGCAGTTCTTC. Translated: CASSRTGEAEQFF.

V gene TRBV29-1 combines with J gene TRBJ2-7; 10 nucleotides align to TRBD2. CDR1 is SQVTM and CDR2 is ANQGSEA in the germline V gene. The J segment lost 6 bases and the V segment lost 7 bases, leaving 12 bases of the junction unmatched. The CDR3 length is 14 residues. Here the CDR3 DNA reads TGCAGCGCCGCTTTAGCGGGAGGTCCCCGCGAGCAGTACTTC. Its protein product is CSAALAGGPREQYF.

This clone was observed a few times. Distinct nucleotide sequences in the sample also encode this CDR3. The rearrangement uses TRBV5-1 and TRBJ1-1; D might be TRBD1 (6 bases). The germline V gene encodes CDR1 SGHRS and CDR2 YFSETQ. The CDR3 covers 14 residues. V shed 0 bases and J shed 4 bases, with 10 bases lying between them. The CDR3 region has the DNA TGCGCCAGCAGCTTGGCCGGAGGGGGCACTGAAGCTTTCTTT. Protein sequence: CASSLAGGGTEAFF.

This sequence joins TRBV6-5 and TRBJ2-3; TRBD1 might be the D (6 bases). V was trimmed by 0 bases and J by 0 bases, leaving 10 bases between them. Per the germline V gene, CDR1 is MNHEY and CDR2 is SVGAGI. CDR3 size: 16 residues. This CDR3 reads CASSYSGQGSTDTQYF. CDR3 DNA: TGTGCCAGCAGTTACTCGGGGCAGGGGAGCACAGATACGCAGTATTTT.

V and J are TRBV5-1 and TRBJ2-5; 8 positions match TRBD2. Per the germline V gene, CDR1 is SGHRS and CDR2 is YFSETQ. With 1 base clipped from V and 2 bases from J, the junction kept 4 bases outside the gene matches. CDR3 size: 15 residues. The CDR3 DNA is TGCGCCAGCAGCTTGAGGGTAGCGGGACAAGAGACCCAGTACTTC. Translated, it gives CASSLRVAGQETQYF. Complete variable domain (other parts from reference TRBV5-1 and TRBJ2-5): KAGVTQTPRYLIKTRGQQVTLSCSPISGHRSVSWYQQTPGQGLQFLFEYFSETQRNKGNFPGRFSGRQFSNSRSEMNVSTLELGDSALYLCASSLRVAGQETQYFGPGTRLLVL.

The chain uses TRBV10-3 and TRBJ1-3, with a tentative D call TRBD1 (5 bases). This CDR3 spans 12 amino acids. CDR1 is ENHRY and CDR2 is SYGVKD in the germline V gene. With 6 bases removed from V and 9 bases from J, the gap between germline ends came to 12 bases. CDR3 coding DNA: TGTGCCATCAGCGATCAGGGATCCACCATATATTTT. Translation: CAISDQGSTIYF.

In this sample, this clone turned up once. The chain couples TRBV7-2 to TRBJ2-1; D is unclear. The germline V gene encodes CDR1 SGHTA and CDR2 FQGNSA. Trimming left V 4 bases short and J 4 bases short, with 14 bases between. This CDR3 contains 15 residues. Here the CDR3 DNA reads TGTGCCAGCAGCTGGACCGGGCCTGCTTACAATGAGCAGTTCTTC. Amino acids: CASSWTGPAYNEQFF.

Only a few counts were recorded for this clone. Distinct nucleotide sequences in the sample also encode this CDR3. CDR3 in amino acids: CASSLGGGRQETQYF. DNA of the CDR3: TGTGCCAGCAGCTTAGGAGGGGGTCGCCAAGAGACCCAGTACTTC. This sequence joins TRBV7-3 and TRBJ2-5; either TRBD1 or TRBD2 may fit D (6 bases each). This CDR3 contains 15 residues. Between the trimmed V and J ends, which lost 2 bases and 1 base, there was a span of 11 bases. Germline V CDR1 and CDR2: SGHTA, FQGTGA.

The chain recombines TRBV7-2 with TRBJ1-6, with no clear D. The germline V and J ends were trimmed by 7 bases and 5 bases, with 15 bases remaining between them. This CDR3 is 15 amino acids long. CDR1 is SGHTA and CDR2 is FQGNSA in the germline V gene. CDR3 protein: CASTRTAPDNSPLHF. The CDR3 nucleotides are TGTGCCAGCACCCGCACGGCTCCGGATAATTCACCCCTCCACTTT.

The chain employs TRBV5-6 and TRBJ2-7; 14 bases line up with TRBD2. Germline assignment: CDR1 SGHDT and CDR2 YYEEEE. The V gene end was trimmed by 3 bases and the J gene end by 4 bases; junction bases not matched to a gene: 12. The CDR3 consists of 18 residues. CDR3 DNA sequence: TGTGCCAGCAGCTCGACGTACACGACTAGCGGGAGGGCATACGAGCAGTACTTC. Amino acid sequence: CASSSTYTTSGRAYEQYF.

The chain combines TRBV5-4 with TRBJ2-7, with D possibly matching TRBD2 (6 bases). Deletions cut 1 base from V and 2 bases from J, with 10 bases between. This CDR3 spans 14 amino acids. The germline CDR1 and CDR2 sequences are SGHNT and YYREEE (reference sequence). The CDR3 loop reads CASSLRPGAYEQYF. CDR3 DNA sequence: TGTGCCAGCAGCTTGAGGCCGGGGGCCTACGAGCAGTACTTC. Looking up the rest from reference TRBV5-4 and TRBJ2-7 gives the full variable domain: ETGVTQSPTHLIKTRGQQVTLRCSSQSGHNTVSWYQQALGQGPQFIFQYYREEENGRGNFPPRFSGLQFPNYSSELNVNALELDDSALYLCASSLRPGAYEQYFGPGTRLTVT.

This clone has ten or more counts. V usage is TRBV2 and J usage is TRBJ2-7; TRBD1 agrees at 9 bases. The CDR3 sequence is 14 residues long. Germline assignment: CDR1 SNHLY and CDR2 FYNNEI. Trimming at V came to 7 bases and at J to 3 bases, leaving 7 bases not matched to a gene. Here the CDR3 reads CASIPRTGVYEQYF. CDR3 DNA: TGTGCCAGCATTCCGAGGACAGGGGTCTACGAGCAGTACTTC.

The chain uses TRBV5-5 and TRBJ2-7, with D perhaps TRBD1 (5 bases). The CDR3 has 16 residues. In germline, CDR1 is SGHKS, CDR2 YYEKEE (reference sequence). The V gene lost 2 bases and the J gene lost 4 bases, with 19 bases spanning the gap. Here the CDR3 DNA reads TGTGCCAGCAGCTTAGAGGACACTCCCCGCATTTACGAGCAGTACTTC. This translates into CASSLEDTPRIYEQYF.

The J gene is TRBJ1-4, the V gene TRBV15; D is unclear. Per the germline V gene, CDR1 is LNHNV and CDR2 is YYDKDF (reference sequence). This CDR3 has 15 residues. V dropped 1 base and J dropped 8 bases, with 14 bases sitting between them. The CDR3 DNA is TGTGCCACCAGCAGAGTAGTAGCAGGTTACGAAAAACTGTTTTTT. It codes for CATSRVVAGYEKLFF.

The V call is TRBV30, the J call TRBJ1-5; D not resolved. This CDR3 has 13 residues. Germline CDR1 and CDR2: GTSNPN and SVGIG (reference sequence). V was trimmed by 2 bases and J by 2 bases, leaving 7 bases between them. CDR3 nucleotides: TGTGCCTGGAGTCGTAGGGGCAATCAGCCCCAGCATTTT. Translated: CAWSRRGNQPQHF.

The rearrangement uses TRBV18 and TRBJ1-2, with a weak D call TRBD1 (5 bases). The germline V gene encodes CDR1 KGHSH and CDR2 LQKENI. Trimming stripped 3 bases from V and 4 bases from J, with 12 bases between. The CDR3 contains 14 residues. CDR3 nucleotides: TGTGCCAGCTCACCCGGGGACGGATCCTATGGCTACACCTTC. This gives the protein CASSPGDGSYGYTF.

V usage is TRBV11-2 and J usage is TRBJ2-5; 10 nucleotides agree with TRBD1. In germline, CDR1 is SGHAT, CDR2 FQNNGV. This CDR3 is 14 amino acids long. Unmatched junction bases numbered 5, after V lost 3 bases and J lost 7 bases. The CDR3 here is CASSFIGDRGTQYF. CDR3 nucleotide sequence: TGTGCCAGCAGCTTCATTGGGGACAGGGGGACCCAGTACTTC.